This entry features one T cell receptor (beta chain) sequence. Its antigen is unidentified. Assay: immunoSEQ multiplex PCR; the TCRdb copy retains only in-frame clones and omits some. The repertoire holds some 240,000 clones, with 83% as singletons. This sample was included in a study of cytomegalovirus exposure and HLA in healthy donors. Looking at the study overall: The 120 or so validation repertoires, a later analysis reported, used the same platform as the 666 first-cohort repertoires. Study-wide points: Some public TCRs appeared in many individuals, while most sequences were rare.

The donors were part of the validation cohort, which consisted of under 150 subjects and was separate from the first cohort of under 750 subjects. The germline V gene has CDR1 SGDLS and CDR2 YYNGEE. V was clipped by 3 bases and J by 7 bases, with 11 bases between them. This CDR3 region has 13 residues. The source is a woman between 18 and 30 years old in good health and CMV-seronegative. This chain joins TRBV9 and TRBJ2-1, with D unclear. Sequencing input: PBMCs. The DNA of the CDR3 is TGTGCCAGCAGCGGGATCGTGGAGAATGAGCAGTTCTTC. It specifies CASSGIVENEQFF.